These 5 T cell receptor beta chains originate from one sample sequenced in a study of cytomegalovirus exposure and HLA in healthy donors. TCRdb's table, derived via immunoSEQ multiplex PCR, lists solely in-frame clones and lacks some. The sample holds 50,000 to 65,000 clones, approximately 95% seen once. The sample consisted of PBMCs. The receptors stem from a woman aged 18-29 years in good health and CMV-seropositive.

Comments on this clone: One end of the junction is discordant with germline, which a read error may explain. This chain joins TRBV30 and TRBJ1-5; D is uncertain. From germline, CDR1 is GTSNPN and CDR2 SVGIG (reference sequence). This CDR3 contains 15 residues. CDR3 residues: CAWSVQLGSTQPQHF. The CDR3 region has the DNA TGTGCCTGGAGTGTACAATTGGGCAGCACTCAGCCCCAGCATTTT.

The rearrangement links TRBV7-2 to TRBJ1-1; D unclear. V was pared by 2 bases and J by 5 bases, with 9 bases between. Germline lookup yields CDR1 SGHTA and CDR2 FQGNSA. The CDR3 is made up of 13 amino acids. This chain's CDR3 is CASSLKGRTEAFF. Here the CDR3 DNA reads TGTGCCAGCAGCTTAAAAGGGAGGACTGAAGCTTTCTTT. The full variable domain, in which reference TRBV7-2 and TRBJ1-1 provide the parts outside the CDR3, is GAGVSQSPSNKVTEKGKDVELRCDPISGHTALYWYRQSLGQGLEFLIYFQGNSAPDKSGLPSDRFSAERTGGSVSTLTIQRTQQEDSAVYLCASSLKGRTEAFFGQGTRLTVV.

This clone was detected only once. The V and J genes are TRBV29-1 and TRBJ1-1; D unresolved. Trimming stripped 2 bases from V and 0 bases from J, with 7 bases between. CDR1 and CDR2 from the germline V gene are SQVTM and ANQGSEA. This CDR3 spans 13 amino acids. Written as DNA, the CDR3 is TGCAGCGTTGAAAACACTATGAACACTGAAGCTTTCTTT. It is translated as CSVENTMNTEAFF. Supplemented by reference TRBV29-1 and TRBJ1-1, the full variable domain reads SAVISQKPSRDICQRGTSLTIQCQVDSQVTMMFWYRQQPGQSLTLIATANQGSEATYESGFVIDKFPISRPNLTFSTLTVSNMSPEDSSIYLCSVENTMNTEAFFGQGTRLTVV.

The chain employs TRBV28 and TRBJ2-5, with no clear D. The CDR3 has 17 amino acids. V was clipped by 5 bases and J by 8 bases, with 27 bases between them. Germline assignment: CDR1 MDHEN and CDR2 SYDVKM. The CDR3 sequence is CASSLDPLSMLLGTQYF. CDR3 DNA sequence: TGTGCCAGCAGTCTAGACCCTCTGAGTATGCTTCTAGGTACCCAGTACTTC.

V is TRBV5-1 and J is TRBJ1-4, with D possibly TRBD1 on 6 matching bases. This CDR3 has 15 amino acids. Germline V CDR1 and CDR2: SGHRS, YFSETQ. V shed 4 bases and J shed 8 bases, with 18 bases lying between them. CDR3: CASSQGRGGREKLFF. The CDR3, as DNA: TGCGCCAGCAGCCAAGGTCGAGGGGGACGGGAAAAACTGTTTTTT.